A selection of T cell receptor beta chains follows, all from one sample in a study of shared clonotypes between healthy human individuals. Method: immunoSEQ multiplex PCR; TCRdb's copy keeps in-frame clones and lacks some. This table holds some 2,100,000 clones, approximately 94% found once. The sequenced material came from naive CD8+ T cells from PBMCs. These receptors were collected from a man aged 18 to 29 in good health. Some clones in this sample may be carry-over from other donors' samples. The CDR3 runs from the conserved cysteine through the conserved F or W. Each record gives: D gene, V gene, J gene, clone size, CDR3 protein, CDR3 DNA. D genes are given only for firm matches. Rows give clone size only sometimes, using once, few, many, or a class for an expanded clone.

d_call: .; v_call: TRBV7-9; j_call: TRBJ2-1; clone_size: .; cdr3_aa: CASSPRVEYNEQFF; cdr3_nt: TGTGCCAGCAGCCCCAGGGTAGAGTACAATGAGCAGTTCTTC
d_call: .; v_call: TRBV9; j_call: TRBJ2-3; clone_size: .; cdr3_aa: CASSIGVSLDTQYF; cdr3_nt: TGTGCCAGCAGCATTGGAGTAAGCCTGGATACGCAGTATTTT
d_call: TRBD1; v_call: TRBV5-4; j_call: TRBJ2-7; clone_size: .; cdr3_aa: CASSLDRGDEQYF; cdr3_nt: TGTGCCAGCAGCTTGGACAGGGGCGACGAGCAGTACTTC
d_call: TRBD1; v_call: TRBV28; j_call: TRBJ2-1; clone_size: .; cdr3_aa: CASSPGTGNYNEQFF; cdr3_nt: TGTGCCAGCAGCCCCGGGACAGGGAATTACAATGAGCAGTTCTTC
d_call: TRBD2; v_call: TRBV7-9; j_call: TRBJ2-3; clone_size: .; cdr3_aa: CASSPEAGPTDTQYF; cdr3_nt: TGTGCCAGCAGCCCGGAAGCGGGACCCACAGATACGCAGTATTTT
d_call: .; v_call: TRBV7-8; j_call: TRBJ2-7; clone_size: .; cdr3_aa: CASSLGSNSYEQYF; cdr3_nt: TGTGCCAGCAGCTTAGGGTCCAATTCCTACGAGCAGTACTTC
d_call: .; v_call: TRBV18; j_call: TRBJ1-1; clone_size: .; cdr3_aa: CASSPRGITGNTEAFF; cdr3_nt: TGTGCCAGCTCACCAAGGGGAATCACAGGGAACACTGAAGCTTTCTTT
d_call: .; v_call: TRBV7-9; j_call: TRBJ2-2; clone_size: .; cdr3_aa: CASSSPGAGELFF; cdr3_nt: TGTGCCAGCAGCTCCCCTGGGGCCGGGGAGCTGTTTTTT
d_call: TRBD2; v_call: TRBV11-3; j_call: TRBJ2-7; clone_size: .; cdr3_aa: CASSQGLAALYEQYF; cdr3_nt: TGTGCCAGCAGCCAGGGACTAGCGGCCCTTTACGAGCAGTACTTC
d_call: .; v_call: TRBV4-1; j_call: TRBJ1-5; clone_size: .; cdr3_aa: CASSQDRISNQPQHF; cdr3_nt: TGCGCCAGCAGCCAGGACCGTATTAGCAATCAGCCCCAGCATTTT
d_call: .; v_call: TRBV6-5; j_call: TRBJ1-1; clone_size: .; cdr3_aa: CASSPGSPGTEAFF; cdr3_nt: TGTGCCAGCAGCCCCGGTTCGCCGGGAACTGAAGCTTTCTTT
d_call: TRBD1; v_call: TRBV25-1; j_call: TRBJ1-4; clone_size: .; cdr3_aa: CASSEFWGQGEKLFF; cdr3_nt: TGTGCCAGCAGTGAATTTTGGGGACAGGGCGAAAAACTGTTTTTT
d_call: .; v_call: TRBV27; j_call: TRBJ2-7; clone_size: .; cdr3_aa: CASSLSGTATYEQYF; cdr3_nt: TGTGCCAGCAGTTTATCTGGGACGGCCACCTACGAGCAGTACTTC
d_call: .; v_call: TRBV19; j_call: TRBJ1-1; clone_size: .; cdr3_aa: CASSPRALMNTEAFF; cdr3_nt: TGTGCCAGTAGTCCCCGGGCCCTCATGAACACTGAAGCTTTCTTT
d_call: .; v_call: TRBV9; j_call: TRBJ2-3; clone_size: .; cdr3_aa: CASSVEDFSDTQYF; cdr3_nt: TGTGCCAGCAGCGTAGAGGACTTCTCAGATACGCAGTATTTT
d_call: .; v_call: TRBV27; j_call: TRBJ2-3; clone_size: .; cdr3_aa: CASSSLLRTLDTQYF; cdr3_nt: TGTGCCAGCAGTAGTTTACTTCGTACTTTGGATACGCAGTATTTT
d_call: TRBD1; v_call: TRBV7-9; j_call: TRBJ1-4; clone_size: .; cdr3_aa: CASSAPQGGINEKLFF; cdr3_nt: TGTGCCAGCAGCGCCCCACAGGGGGGAATTAATGAAAAACTGTTTTTT
d_call: .; v_call: TRBV19; j_call: TRBJ1-5; clone_size: .; cdr3_aa: CASSSPRGNQPQHF; cdr3_nt: TGTGCCAGTAGTAGTCCGCGGGGTAATCAGCCCCAGCATTTT
d_call: .; v_call: TRBV5-1; j_call: TRBJ2-3; clone_size: once; cdr3_aa: CASSLKSGTSTDTQYF; cdr3_nt: TGCGCCAGCAGTTTAAAATCCGGGACCAGCACAGATACGCAGTATTTT
d_call: TRBD2; v_call: TRBV9; j_call: TRBJ2-1; clone_size: .; cdr3_aa: CASSARLADNEQFF; cdr3_nt: TGTGCCAGCAGCGCAAGACTAGCGGACAATGAGCAGTTCTTC
d_call: .; v_call: TRBV18; j_call: TRBJ2-1; clone_size: .; cdr3_aa: CASSPEVSSYNEQFF; cdr3_nt: TGTGCCAGCTCACCAGAGGTAAGCTCCTACAATGAGCAGTTCTTC
d_call: .; v_call: TRBV28; j_call: TRBJ2-5; clone_size: .; cdr3_aa: CASSSSVRPETQYF; cdr3_nt: TGTGCCAGCAGTTCTAGCGTTAGACCAGAGACCCAGTACTTC
d_call: TRBD1; v_call: TRBV4-1; j_call: TRBJ1-3; clone_size: .; cdr3_aa: CASSQPEGQGSPGNTIYF; cdr3_nt: TGCGCCAGCAGCCAACCAGAGGGACAGGGGTCCCCTGGAAACACCATATATTTT
d_call: .; v_call: TRBV28; j_call: TRBJ2-6; clone_size: .; cdr3_aa: CASSAVFLRAGANVLTF; cdr3_nt: TGTGCCAGCAGTGCCGTTTTTTTGAGGGCTGGGGCCAACGTCCTGACTTTC
d_call: TRBD2; v_call: TRBV7-9; j_call: TRBJ2-5; clone_size: .; cdr3_aa: CASSGIPPSGKETQYF; cdr3_nt: TGTGCCAGCAGCGGTATACCCCCTAGCGGAAAAGAGACCCAGTACTTC
d_call: .; v_call: TRBV28; j_call: TRBJ1-3; clone_size: .; cdr3_aa: CASSLRGGSGNTIYF; cdr3_nt: TGTGCCAGCAGTTTAAGAGGGGGGTCTGGAAACACCATATATTTT
d_call: TRBD2; v_call: TRBV29-1; j_call: TRBJ2-3; clone_size: .; cdr3_aa: CSVTTTSGRTDTQYF; cdr3_nt: TGCAGCGTCACGACAACCAGCGGGAGGACAGATACGCAGTATTTT
d_call: TRBD2; v_call: TRBV4-2; j_call: TRBJ2-7; clone_size: .; cdr3_aa: CASSQDPLAGGFYEQYF; cdr3_nt: TGTGCCAGCAGCCAAGACCCTTTAGCGGGAGGTTTTTACGAGCAGTACTTC
d_call: .; v_call: TRBV5-4; j_call: TRBJ2-2; clone_size: .; cdr3_aa: CASSPDRLKTGELFF; cdr3_nt: TGTGCCAGCAGCCCGGACAGACTTAAAACCGGGGAGCTGTTTTTT
d_call: .; v_call: TRBV4-2; j_call: TRBJ2-5; clone_size: .; cdr3_aa: CASSQEYSLQETQYF; cdr3_nt: TGTGCCAGCAGCCAAGAGTACAGCCTCCAAGAGACCCAGTACTTC
d_call: TRBD2; v_call: TRBV19; j_call: TRBJ2-1; clone_size: .; cdr3_aa: CASKASGMSHEQFF; cdr3_nt: TGTGCCAGTAAGGCTAGCGGGATGAGCCATGAGCAGTTCTTC